The clone carrying this T cell receptor beta chain was observed many times. Its specificity is unknown. The CDR3 spans 13 residues. Germline V gene data show CDR1 as DFQATT and CDR2 as SNEGSKA (reference sequence). Trimming removed 6 bases from V and 5 bases from J, with 16 bases in between. This specimen belongs to a study of CD8 T cells in ankylosing spondylitis. Overall study results and limits: Ankylosing spondylitis blood appeared to be characterized by a TCR beta motif of 8 or 9 highly homologous variants. As reported, disease-linked clones showed significant enrichment in matched ankylosing spondylitis synovial fluid.

One entry per CDR3 protein, called by TCRdb with MiXCR from the 5' RACE reads. The profile shows some 450,000 distinct CDR3 sequences, under 20% of them singletons. The V and J genes are TRBV20-1 and TRBJ2-5; the D gene could be TRBD1 or TRBD2 (6 bases each). The sequenced sample consisted of blood, either unsorted or a sorted T cell fraction (not recorded which). This clonotype was sampled from a male donor with ankylosing spondylitis. In nucleotides, the CDR3 is TGCAGTGCGTCACAGGGAGGAAGGGAGACCCAGTACTTC. It translates to CSASQGGRETQYF.